This TCR beta chain was captured in a study of cytomegalovirus exposure and HLA in healthy donors. Turning to the study itself: Earlier work reported roughly 120 million unique TCR beta sequences from 180 million or so T cells. Study observations and caveats: TCR beta sequences reportedly predicted most subjects' HLA-A and HLA-B alleles accurately. It was likely that a cluster of highly shared sequence variants was a sequencing artifact. In the analysis, some V segments, TRBV6-2 and TRBV6-3 included, were excluded as indistinguishable.

It was with 60 Vbeta and 13 Jbeta primers that the PCR ran. Sequencing was performed with immunoSEQ multiplex PCR; in TCRdb, only in-frame clones are kept and a portion is missing. The sample includes some 85,000 clones, about 78% of them seen just once. The CDR3 consists of 16 residues. Germline-derived CDR1 and CDR2 are SGHDN and FVKESK. Trimming left V 1 base short and J 10 bases short, with 22 bases between. Turning to this clone: Antigen: not known.

The chain links TRBV14 to TRBJ1-1; D might be TRBD1 (6 bases). This receptor was obtained from a man aged 18 to 29 in good health and CMV-seropositive. Sequencing was done on a sample of PBMCs. CDR3 DNA sequence: TGTGCCAGCAGCCAAGCCCCCGAGACAGGTTTGAGGAGAGCTTTCTTT. Its protein product is CASSQAPETGLRRAFF.